Following are 27 T cell receptor beta chains from one sample sequenced in a study of OX40 agonist ivuxolimab in advanced cancers. Library preparation employed the immunoSEQ multiplex PCR assay. The clones in this table, taken by TCRdb from immuneACCESS, are in-frame only. Not every clone is retained; where verified, under half of the shortfall comes from an unresolved V gene, and the cause of the rest is unknown. The sample contains some 68,000 clones, over 70% of them found a single time. 3.5% to 5% of the sample is in the top ten clones. The sequenced sample was CD4+ or CD8+ T cells sorted from blood, obtained in a trial of the OX40 agonist ivuxolimab. The source of these receptors is an adult with an advanced solid tumor such as melanoma, head and neck, liver or kidney cancer.

The V call is TRBV28, the J call TRBJ1-1; 10 bases match TRBD1. Germline CDR1 MDHEN, CDR2 SYDVKM. V lost 8 bases, J lost 4 bases, and 10 bases stayed unmatched. This CDR3 has 15 amino acids. The CDR3 here is CASGPGQGRGTEAFF. The CDR3 DNA is TGTGCCAGCGGACCGGGACAGGGGCGGGGCACTGAAGCTTTCTTT. Combining the CDR3 with reference TRBV28 and TRBJ1-1 gives the whole variable domain DVKVTQSSRYLVKRTGEKVFLECVQDMDHENMFWYRQDPGLGLRLIYFSYDVKMKEKGDIPEGYSVSREKKERFSLILESASTNQTSMYLCASGPGQGRGTEAFFGQGTRLTVV.

The rearrangement joins TRBV7-8 to TRBJ2-7, with 11 bases lining up with TRBD2. Germline V gene lookup returns CDR1 SGHVS and CDR2 FQNEAQ. V gave up 7 bases and J gave up 2 bases; unmatched junction bases: 13. This CDR3 is built from 17 residues. The chain's CDR3 is CASMDRAGLADTYEQYF. For the CDR3, the DNA is TGTGCCAGCATGGACAGGGCGGGACTAGCGGACACCTACGAGCAGTACTTC.

The rearrangement uses TRBV7-2 and TRBJ1-2; maybe TRBD1 (5 bases). The V end was cut by 5 bases, the J end by 9 bases, with 22 bases between. Germline V gene sequence: CDR1 SGHTA, CDR2 FQGNSA. The CDR3 loop spans 15 amino acids. CDR3 DNA sequence: TGTGCCAGCAGCGTAAGTTCACAGGTCCGCTTGAGCTACACCTTC. It specifies CASSVSSQVRLSYTF.

The chain combines TRBV27 with TRBJ1-1; a weak D match, TRBD1 (5 bases). CDR3 length: 16 residues. Germline values: CDR1 MNHEY, CDR2 SMNVEV (reference sequence). V was trimmed by 0 bases and J by 4 bases, leaving 15 bases between them. CDR3 loop: CASSLSGGAEGTEAFF. CDR3 coding DNA: TGTGCCAGCAGTTTATCGGGCGGGGCTGAGGGCACTGAAGCTTTCTTT.

The V and J genes are TRBV6-5 and TRBJ1-1; D remains unclear. The CDR3 covers 14 residues. Germline V gene data show CDR1 as MNHEY and CDR2 as SVGAGI. V dropped 5 bases and J dropped 1 base, with 11 bases sitting between them. This chain's CDR3 is CASSRSGRNTEAFF. Written as DNA, the CDR3 is TGTGCCAGCAGTCGATCCGGGAGGAACACTGAAGCTTTCTTT.

The gene calls are TRBV28 and TRBJ2-7; 7 bases line up with TRBD1. Germline-derived CDR1 and CDR2 are MDHEN and SYDVKM. Unmatched junction bases numbered 15, after V lost 5 bases and J lost 2 bases. This CDR3 comprises 17 residues. The CDR3: CASSPPSWTGEPYEQYF. DNA of the CDR3: TGTGCCAGCAGTCCCCCCTCCTGGACAGGAGAACCCTACGAGCAGTACTTC.

This clone was detected once. This rearrangement joins TRBV5-1 to TRBJ2-5; D might be TRBD2 (5 bases). CDR3 length: 14 residues. V gave up 4 bases and J gave up 5 bases, with 15 bases separating them. CDR1 and CDR2 from the germline V gene are SGHRS and YFSETQ. The CDR3 loop reads CASSPEPGGETQYF. The CDR3 DNA reads as TGCGCCAGCAGCCCCGAGCCGGGCGGGGAGACCCAGTACTTC.

The gene calls are TRBV6-4 and TRBJ2-3, with 11 nucleotides matching TRBD1. The V and J ends lost 3 bases and 5 bases, in that order; junction bases with no gene match: 7. Germline assignment: CDR1 MRHNA and CDR2 SNTAGT. The CDR3 covers 16 residues. CDR3 DNA: TGTGCCAGCAGTGAAGGACAGGGGGCTCCGAGAGATACGCAGTATTTT. Translating it yields CASSEGQGAPRDTQYF.

The chain links TRBV28 to TRBJ2-4, with D possibly TRBD2 on 5 matching bases. This CDR3 is 12 amino acids long. The V end lost 5 bases, the J end lost 6 bases, and 8 bases lay between the germline ends. CDR1 and CDR2 (germline): MDHEN, SYDVKM. In nucleotides, the CDR3 is TGTGCCAGCAGTAGTGGGAGAAACATTCAGTACTTC. Translation: CASSSGRNIQYF.

V usage is TRBV19 and J usage is TRBJ1-5; D is unresolved. V was trimmed by 5 bases and J by 4 bases, leaving 6 bases between them. This CDR3 has 12 amino acids. The germline CDR1 and CDR2 sequences are LNHDA and SQIVND (reference sequence). The CDR3 sequence: CASSLRNQPQHF. The CDR3 DNA reads TGTGCCAGTAGTCTCCGAAATCAGCCCCAGCATTTT.

The chain uses TRBV7-9 and TRBJ2-7; tentatively, D is TRBD1 or TRBD2 (6 bases each). The CDR3 runs to 16 residues. Germline V gives CDR1 SEHNR, CDR2 FQNEAQ (reference sequence). With 7 bases removed from V and 3 bases from J, the gap between germline ends came to 22 bases. The CDR3 sequence: CASTTAGGRRGYEQYF. CDR3 bases: TGTGCCAGCACCACGGCTGGGGGGCGTAGAGGCTACGAGCAGTACTTC.

The CDR3 loop reads CASSRIGPGQGESEAFF. The CDR3 DNA reads TGCGCCAGCAGCCGAATTGGGCCGGGACAGGGCGAATCTGAAGCTTTCTTT. The rearrangement uses TRBV4-3 and TRBJ1-1; 9 bases match TRBD1. The CDR3 is 17 amino acids. V gave up 4 bases and J gave up 6 bases; unmatched junction bases: 15. From germline, CDR1 is LGHNA and CDR2 YSLEER.

This clone was counted between two and nine times. The chain carries TRBV9 and TRBJ2-7; 7 bases agree with TRBD2. V was pared by 0 bases and J by 4 bases, with 10 bases of the junction left unmatched. The CDR3 consists of 16 residues. Germline V gene data show CDR1 as SGDLS and CDR2 as YYNGEE. CDR3 region: CASSVATGGGVYEQYF. The CDR3 coding sequence is TGTGCCAGCAGCGTAGCTACGGGCGGGGGTGTATACGAGCAGTACTTC.

The J gene is TRBJ2-3, the V gene TRBV7-2, with 11 bases lining up with TRBD2. Per the germline V gene, CDR1 is SGHTA and CDR2 is FQGNSA. CDR3 length equals 16 residues. After removal of 4 bases from V and 5 bases from J, the junction contained 8 bases not matched to a gene. CDR3 sequence (DNA): TGTGCCAGCAGCTCTCTAGCGGGGGGCGGGCGAGATACGCAGTATTTT. It codes for CASSSLAGGGRDTQYF.

The J gene is TRBJ2-7, the V gene TRBV7-2; 9 bases are a match to TRBD2. Germline V gives CDR1 SGHTA, CDR2 FQGNSA. The CDR3 runs 18 residues. J gave up 0 bases and V 1 base, and 10 bases lay outside the gene matches. The CDR3 protein is CASSLVAGVGRDSYEQYF. The CDR3 nucleotides read TGTGCCAGCAGCTTAGTAGCGGGAGTAGGTCGGGACTCCTACGAGCAGTACTTC. Full variable domain (rest looked up from reference TRBV7-2 and TRBJ2-7): GAGVSQSPSNKVTEKGKDVELRCDPISGHTALYWYRQSLGQGLEFLIYFQGNSAPDKSGLPSDRFSAERTGGSVSTLTIQRTQQEDSAVYLCASSLVAGVGRDSYEQYFGPGTRLTVT.

The chain couples TRBV29-1 to TRBJ2-1; possible D gene TRBD1, 5 bases. The CDR3 has 14 residues. V was clipped by 7 bases and J by 12 bases, with 25 bases between them. Germline assignment: CDR1 SQVTM and CDR2 ANQGSEA. Written as DNA, the CDR3 is TGCAGCGACACACATAAGGGGTCGGGTCATAGGCAGTTCTTC. Encoded protein: CSDTHKGSGHRQFF.

This clone was observed a single time. The rearrangement uses TRBV9 and TRBJ2-1; 10 bases fit TRBD2. After removal of 4 bases from V and 5 bases from J, the junction contained 6 bases not matched to a gene. CDR3 length: 15 residues. Germline assignment: CDR1 SGDLS and CDR2 YYNGEE. CDR3 sequence (DNA): TGTGCCAGCAGCTTAGCGGGAGGAGGGGACAATGAGCAGTTCTTC. Translation gives CASSLAGGGDNEQFF.

The chain links TRBV7-3 to TRBJ2-1; 10 bases align to TRBD1. With 5 bases clipped from V and 4 bases from J, the junction kept 5 bases outside the gene matches. This CDR3 has 15 residues. Germline lookup yields CDR1 SGHTA and CDR2 FQGTGA. CDR3 residues: CASSVGTGEYNEQFF. The CDR3 DNA reads as TGTGCCAGCAGCGTCGGGACAGGGGAGTACAATGAGCAGTTCTTC.

This rearrangement joins TRBV30 to TRBJ1-1; D not resolved. This CDR3 spans 13 amino acids. The ends were cut back, 1 base at V and 0 bases at J, with 6 bases in the middle. CDR1 GTSNPN and CDR2 SVGIG come from the germline V gene (reference sequence). The CDR3 loop is CAWSEMMNTEAFF. Written as DNA, the CDR3 is TGTGCCTGGAGTGAAATGATGAACACTGAAGCTTTCTTT.

V and J are TRBV7-9 and TRBJ2-5; D unresolved. The germline V gene encodes CDR1 SEHNR and CDR2 FQNEAQ (reference sequence). V was clipped by 1 base and J by 5 bases, with 14 bases between them. The CDR3 has 15 residues. The CDR3 protein is CASSLGSTPGETQYF. The CDR3 bases are TGTGCCAGCAGCTTAGGAAGCACGCCCGGGGAGACCCAGTACTTC.

V is TRBV18 and J is TRBJ2-3; no clear D. The CDR3 is 18 amino acids. Germline V lookup: CDR1 KGHSH, CDR2 LQKENI. Trimming shortened V by 4 bases and J by 0 bases, and 20 bases separated the two germline ends. CDR3 DNA: TGTGCCAGCTCACTGACTTTTGGGCCCCGCTCTAGCACAGATACGCAGTATTTT. Translated, it gives CASSLTFGPRSSTDTQYF.

J is TRBJ1-5 and V is TRBV28, with TRBD1 matching over 7 bases. This CDR3 comprises 17 residues. V dropped 5 bases and J dropped 4; count of bases not matched to a gene: 14. Germline CDR1 is MDHEN and CDR2 is SYDVKM. The CDR3 here is CASSLLDRPLSNQPQHF. The CDR3 DNA sequence: TGTGCCAGCAGTCTTCTGGACAGGCCCTTGAGTAATCAGCCCCAGCATTTT.

This sequence joins TRBV7-9 and TRBJ2-5, with a possible D match to TRBD2 (7 bases). Trimming removed 0 bases at V and 5 bases at J, with 13 bases between. CDR3 length equals 15 residues. The germline gives CDR1 SEHNR, CDR2 FQNEAQ (reference sequence). CDR3 protein: CASSLAAPGGETQYF. Written as DNA, the CDR3 is TGTGCCAGCAGCTTAGCCGCCCCGGGGGGCGAGACCCAGTACTTC.

The chain links TRBV10-3 to TRBJ1-2; 7 nucleotides agree with TRBD1. J lost 2 bases, V lost 0 bases, and 3 bases had no gene match. This CDR3 has 15 amino acids. In germline, CDR1 is ENHRY, CDR2 SYGVKD. The CDR3 DNA reads as TGTGCCATCAGTGAGTCCGCGGGACAGAACTATGGCTACACCTTC. Its translation: CAISESAGQNYGYTF.

The chain carries TRBV11-2 and TRBJ2-3; possible D gene TRBD2, 6 bases. Per germline, CDR1 SGHAT and CDR2 FQNNGV. The CDR3 loop spans 16 amino acids. Deletions cut 1 base from V and 3 bases from J, with 14 bases between. In DNA, the CDR3 is TGTGCCAGCAGCTTAGGATTGATGGGGGGAACAGATACGCAGTATTTT. Residues: CASSLGLMGGTDTQYF.

This clone occurred once. The chain combines TRBV19 with TRBJ1-3; perhaps TRBD1 as D (6 bases). CDR3 length equals 16 residues. Looked up from germline, CDR1 is LNHDA and CDR2 is SQIVND (reference sequence). The ends were cut back, 3 bases at V and 0 bases at J, with 12 bases in the middle. In DNA form, the CDR3 reads TGTGCCAGTAGTATGCTTCAGGGGACCTCTGGAAACACCATATATTTT. Translated, it gives CASSMLQGTSGNTIYF.

The rearrangement joins TRBV6-1 to TRBJ1-5; no clear D. Germline V CDR1 and CDR2: MNHNS, SASEGT. The V and J ends lost 6 bases and 6 bases respectively, with 15 bases between them. The CDR3 covers 14 residues. The CDR3 nucleotides are TGTGCCAGCAGACTAACAGAAGGCGGTCAGCCCCAGCATTTT. It yields the protein CASRLTEGGQPQHF.